There are a few counts of the clone carrying this T cell receptor (beta chain). Its antigen is still unknown. The CDR3 runs to 12 residues. Germline CDR1 and CDR2: MNHNS and SASEGT. The V and J ends lost 5 bases and 6 bases respectively, with 8 bases between them. Time point meaning: patch test 1, 2 weeks after DPC sensitization. Described treatment: therapeutic diphenylcyclopropenone sensitization with weekly scalp DPC. Alopecia patients deemed DPC-suitable, aged 18 to 70, excluding pregnancy. This sample was included in a study of human T cells and chemical hapten exposure. Study-wide findings and caveats: Having alopecia, the donors may differ immunologically from healthy people. Expanded TCR sets contained significantly more large CDR3 similarity clusters than controls. Sensitizing to DPC left TCRs with a frequency above 1 in 1000 unaltered.

TCRdb used MiXCR to reprocess the RACE reads, holding one entry per CDR3 protein. Of approximately 400,000 distinct CDR3 sequences listed, about 4.8% are singletons. The sequenced sample was whole blood, obtained in connection with sensitization to the hapten diphenylcyclopropenone (DPC). This chain connects TRBV6-1 to TRBJ1-5; D ambiguous. This clonotype was sampled from a woman between 50 and 59 years old with alopecia areata. Some clones in this sample may be carry-over from other donors' samples. The CDR3 is CASSRPVQPQHF. Written as DNA, the CDR3 is TGTGCCAGCAGTAGACCGGTTCAGCCCCAGCATTTT.